Listed here is a single T cell receptor (beta chain). Its antigen remains unidentified. This record belongs to a study of T cell responses to AZD1222 COVID-19 vaccine. Overall study results and limits: Distributed over spike, vaccine-associated CD4 TCRs predominated at 160-218 and 743-854. It should be noted that donors were predominantly white British and more often female, and clonal diversity was possibly underestimated. Targeting of unmutated variant regions was reportedly seen in nearly half of spike-specific TCRs.

Samples with a second dose at about 4 or about 12 weeks were pooled together. Sequencing used immunoSEQ multiplex PCR; TCRdb keeps in-frame clones, though not all of them. The repertoire holds 95,000 to 150,000 clones, with roughly 87% as singletons. The V gene end was trimmed by 5 bases and the J gene end by 5 bases; junction bases not matched to a gene: 6. Germline V gives CDR1 SGHVS, CDR2 FNYEAQ. This CDR3 is 14 amino acids long. The sequences come from peripheral blood, collected 28 days after the second AZD1222 dose. The rearrangement uses TRBV7-6 and TRBJ1-5; 7 nucleotides line up with TRBD1. The receptor comes from an adult who received the AZD1222 COVID-19 vaccine. The CDR3 DNA follows: TGTGCCAGCAGCCCAGGGCAGGGGGATCAGCCCCAGCATTTT. Its translation is CASSPGQGDQPQHF. Variable domain in full (rest from reference TRBV7-6 and TRBJ1-5): GAGVSQSPRYKVTKRGQDVALRCDPISGHVSLYWYRQALGQGPEFLTYFNYEAQQDKSGLPNDRFSAERPEGSISTLTIQRTEQRDSAMYRCASSPGQGDQPQHFGDGTRLSIL.